This T cell receptor beta chain is drawn from a study of PD-1 blockade in mismatch repair-deficient tumors. This CDR3 has 13 amino acids. Germline V gene lookup returns CDR1 LNHDA and CDR2 SQIVND (reference sequence). V gave up 6 bases and J gave up 4 bases, with 12 bases separating them. Profiling relied on immunoSEQ multiplex PCR, and the TCRdb table lists in-frame clones only, not all of them. The data contain under 150,000 clones, roughly 86% of them singletons. A few pembrolizumab responders had their TCRs sequenced. The starting material was peripheral blood, obtained approximately 72 weeks after starting pembrolizumab. The rearrangement joins TRBV19 to TRBJ1-1; D possibly corresponds to TRBD1 (5 bases). This clonotype was obtained from an adult with mismatch repair-deficient cancer. In DNA, the CDR3 is TGTGCCAGTAGCTGGGGGTTGGGCACTGAAGCTTTCTTT. This sequence encodes CASSWGLGTEAFF.